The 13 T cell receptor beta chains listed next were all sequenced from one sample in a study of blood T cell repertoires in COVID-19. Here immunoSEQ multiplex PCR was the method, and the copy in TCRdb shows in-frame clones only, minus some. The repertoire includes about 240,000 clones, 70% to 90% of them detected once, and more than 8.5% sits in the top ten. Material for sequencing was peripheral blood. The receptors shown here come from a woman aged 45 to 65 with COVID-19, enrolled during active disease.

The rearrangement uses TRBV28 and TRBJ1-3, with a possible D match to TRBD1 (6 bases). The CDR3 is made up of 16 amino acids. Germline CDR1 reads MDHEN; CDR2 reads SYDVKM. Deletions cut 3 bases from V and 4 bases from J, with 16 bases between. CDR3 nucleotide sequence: TGTGCCAGCAGTTTGGACCGACCGGGGACAGGAAACACCATATATTTT. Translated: CASSLDRPGTGNTIYF. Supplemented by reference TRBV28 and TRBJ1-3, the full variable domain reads DVKVTQSSRYLVKRTGEKVFLECVQDMDHENMFWYRQDPGLGLRLIYFSYDVKMKEKGDIPEGYSVSREKKERFSLILESASTNQTSMYLCASSLDRPGTGNTIYFGEGSWLTVV.

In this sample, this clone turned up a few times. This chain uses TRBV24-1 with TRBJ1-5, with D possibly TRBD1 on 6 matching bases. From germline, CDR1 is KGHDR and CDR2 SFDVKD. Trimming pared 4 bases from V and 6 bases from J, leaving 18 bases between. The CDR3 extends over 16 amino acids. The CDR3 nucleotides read TGTGCCACCAGTGACCCCTCCAGGGGCACATTTCAGCCCCAGCATTTT. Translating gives CATSDPSRGTFQPQHF.

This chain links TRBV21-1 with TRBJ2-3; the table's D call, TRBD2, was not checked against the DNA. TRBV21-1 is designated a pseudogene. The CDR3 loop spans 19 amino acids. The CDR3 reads CASSLGRNGGALPTDTQYF. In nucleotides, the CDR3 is TGTGCCAGCAGCTTGGGGCGGAACGGGGGGGCCCTACCCACAGATACGCAGTATTTT.

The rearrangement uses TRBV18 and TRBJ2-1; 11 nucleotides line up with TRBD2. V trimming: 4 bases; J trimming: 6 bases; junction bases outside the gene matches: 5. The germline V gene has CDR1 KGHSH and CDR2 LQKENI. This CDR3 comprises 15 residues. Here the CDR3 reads CASSRTSGGLNEQFF. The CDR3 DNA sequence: TGTGCCAGCTCACGAACTAGCGGGGGCCTCAATGAGCAGTTCTTC.

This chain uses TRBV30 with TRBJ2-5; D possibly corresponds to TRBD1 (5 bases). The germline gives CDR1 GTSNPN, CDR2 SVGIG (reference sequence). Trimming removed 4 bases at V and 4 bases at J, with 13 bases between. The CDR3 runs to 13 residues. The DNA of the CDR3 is TGTGCCTGGAATCTTGGGGCCGGAGAGACCCAGTACTTC. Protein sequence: CAWNLGAGETQYF.

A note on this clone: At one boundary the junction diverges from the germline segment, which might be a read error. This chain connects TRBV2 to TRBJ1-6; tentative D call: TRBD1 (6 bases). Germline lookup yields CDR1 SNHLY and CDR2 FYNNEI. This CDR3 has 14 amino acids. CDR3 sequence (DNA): TGTGCCAGCAGCCTGACAGGATATAACTCACCCCTCCACTTT. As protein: CASSLTGYNSPLHF. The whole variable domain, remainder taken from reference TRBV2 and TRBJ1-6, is EPEVTQTPSHQVTQMGQEVILRCVPISNHLYFYWYRQILGQKVEFLVSFYNNEISEKSEIFDDQFSVERPDGSNFTLKIRSTKLEDSAMYFCASSLTGYNSPLHFGNGTRLTVT.

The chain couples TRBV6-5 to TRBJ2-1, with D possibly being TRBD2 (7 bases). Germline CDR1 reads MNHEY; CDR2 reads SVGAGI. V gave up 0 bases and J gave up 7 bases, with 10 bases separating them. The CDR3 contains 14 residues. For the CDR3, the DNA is TGTGCCAGCAGTTACTCGAGGGGGGGAAATGAGCAGTTCTTC. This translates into CASSYSRGGNEQFF.

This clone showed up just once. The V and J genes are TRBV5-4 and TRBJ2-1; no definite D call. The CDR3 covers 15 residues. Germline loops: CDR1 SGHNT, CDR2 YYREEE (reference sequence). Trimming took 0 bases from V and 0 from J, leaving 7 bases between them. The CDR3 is CASSLGQVSYNEQFF. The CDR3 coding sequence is TGTGCCAGCAGCTTGGGACAAGTCTCCTACAATGAGCAGTTCTTC.

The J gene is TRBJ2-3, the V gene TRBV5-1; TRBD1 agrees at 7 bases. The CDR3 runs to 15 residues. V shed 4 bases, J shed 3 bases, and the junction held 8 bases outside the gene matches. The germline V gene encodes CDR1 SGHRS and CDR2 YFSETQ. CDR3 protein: CASSTGTARTDTQYF. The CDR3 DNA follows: TGCGCCAGCAGCACCGGGACAGCACGGACAGATACGCAGTATTTT.

This CDR3 is CAKQDYSNEKLFF. In DNA, the CDR3 is TGTGCCAAACAGGACTATTCTAATGAAAAACTGTTTTTT. The chain employs TRBV25-1 and TRBJ1-4; tentatively, D is TRBD1 (5 bases). Trimming shortened V by 10 bases and J by 3 bases, and 12 bases separated the two germline ends. This CDR3 has 13 amino acids. Germline CDR1 is MGHDK and CDR2 is SYGVNS.

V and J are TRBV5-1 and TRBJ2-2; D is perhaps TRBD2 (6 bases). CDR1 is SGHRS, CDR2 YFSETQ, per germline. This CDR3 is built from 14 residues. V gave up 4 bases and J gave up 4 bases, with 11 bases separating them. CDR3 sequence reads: CASSLTSFTGELFF. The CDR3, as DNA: TGCGCCAGCAGCCTGACTAGTTTCACCGGGGAGCTGTTTTTT.

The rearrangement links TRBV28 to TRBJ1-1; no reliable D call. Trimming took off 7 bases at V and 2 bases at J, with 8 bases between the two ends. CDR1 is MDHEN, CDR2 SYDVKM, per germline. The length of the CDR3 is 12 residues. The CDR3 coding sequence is TGTGCCAGCAACTACGGCAACACTGAAGCTTTCTTT. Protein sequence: CASNYGNTEAFF.

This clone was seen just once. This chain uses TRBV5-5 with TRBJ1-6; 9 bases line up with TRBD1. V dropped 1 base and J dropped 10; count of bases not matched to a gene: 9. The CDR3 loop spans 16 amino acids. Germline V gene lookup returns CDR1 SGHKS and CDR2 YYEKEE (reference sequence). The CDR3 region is CASSLRDRERGSPLHF. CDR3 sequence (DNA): TGTGCCAGCAGCTTGAGGGACAGGGAAAGAGGCTCACCCCTCCACTTT.